The sequence of this TCR beta chain was determined in a study of shared clonotypes between healthy human individuals. The study's findings and limits: Sharing across several donors was seen in 4% to 5.5% of naive CD4 clonotypes. Non-shared clonotypes had lower generation probabilities than those shared by all four donors.

With respect to this clone: What it binds is not known.

The V and J ends lost 7 bases and 5 bases, in that order; junction bases with no gene match: 5. This CDR3 has 13 residues. Germline CDR1 and CDR2: MDHEN and SYDVKM. Some 30,000 T cell genomes, or about 0.2 ug DNA, went into the sorted-subset replicate PCRs. The method was immunoSEQ multiplex PCR; TCRdb's version includes in-frame clones alone and lacks a portion of them. Of around 990,000 clones listed, roughly 80% are singletons. This receptor was taken from a man aged 18 to 35 in good health. Some clones in this sample may be carry-over from other donors' samples. The chain recombines TRBV28 with TRBJ1-2; 9 bases are a match to TRBD1. The specimen was memory CD4+ T cells from PBMCs. Stated subset: CD45RA-negative fraction. CDR3: CASNPGQGYGYTF. The CDR3 region has the DNA TGTGCCAGCAATCCCGGACAGGGGTATGGCTACACCTTC.